This T cell receptor beta chain came from a study of cytomegalovirus exposure and HLA in healthy donors. General study points: In a later analysis, HLA-associated TCR beta chains were more clonally expanded than equally common others. It was only CMV serostatus that was available as immune exposure information. Confirmation was obtained in vitro that a few CMV-associated chains are specific for CMV antigens.

Points on this clone: Antigen unknown.

The primer mix had 60 Vbeta and 13 Jbeta primers. Sequencing used immunoSEQ multiplex PCR; TCRdb keeps in-frame clones, though not all of them. The top ten clones hold about 1.8% of a sample with about 140,000 clones, roughly two thirds of them seen once. Germline V gene lookup returns CDR1 LGHNA and CDR2 YNFKEQ. The CDR3 consists of 16 residues. Trimming removed 4 bases from V and 4 bases from J; junction bases left unmatched: 10. The sequence came from a male donor in good health and CMV-seronegative. Material: PBMCs. The chain links TRBV4-2 to TRBJ2-1; 7 positions match TRBD1. CDR3 bases: TGTGCCAGCAGCCGGGCGGCGCAGGGGGTTTACAATGAGCAGTTCTTC. Its translation: CASSRAAQGVYNEQFF.